This T cell receptor beta chain was identified in a study of technical replicates of blood from a few donors. The CDR3 consists of 14 residues. Germline CDR1 is SEHNR and CDR2 is FQNEAQ (reference sequence). The V and J ends lost 5 bases and 3 bases, in that order; junction bases with no gene match: 3. Here immunoSEQ multiplex PCR was the method, and the copy in TCRdb shows in-frame clones only, minus some. Among about 98,000 clones, around 95% were seen once, and the ten largest hold 0.23%. The J gene is TRBJ1-3, the V gene TRBV7-9; TRBD1 aligns across 8 bases. The sequenced sample was T cells isolated from PBMCs. The source of this sequence is a human donor in good health. The CDR3 region has the DNA TGTGCCAGCAGCCCACAGGGGGGTGGAAACACCATATATTTT. This codes for CASSPQGGGNTIYF.